This TCR beta chain was captured in a study of T cell repertoires in cytomegalovirus infection. About the study: Public TCR beta signatures indicated both CMV infection and matching HLA type. Notes on the study in general: Totalled public TCR beta family frequency picked out people who carried CMV plus the relevant HLA. Predominance within the ex vivo response was attributable to HLA-C-restricted CMV-specific TCR beta clonotypes.

TCRdb called the reads again in MiXCR, with one record for every CDR3 protein. The sample lists some 270,000 distinct CDR3 sequences, 17% occurring once. As concerns this clonotype: Its target is not known.

Germline CDR1 reads SEHNR; CDR2 reads FQNEAQ (reference sequence). The CDR3 is 12 amino acids. Trimming cost V 1 base and J 6 bases, with 7 bases left between them. Sequenced material: CD8+ T cells from PBMCs. The chain recombines TRBV7-9 with TRBJ2-7; D not certain. The sequence came from a human donor in good health (CMV status not recorded). Some clones in this sample may be carry-over from other donors' samples. CDR3 DNA sequence: TGTGCCAGCAGCTTAGGGGATTTCGAGCAGTACTTC. Its protein product is CASSLGDFEQYF.